This T cell receptor beta chain is drawn from a study of blood T cell repertoires in COVID-19. Study context: From the United States, Italy and Spain came samples of acute and convalescent COVID-19. Sources were T cells, B-cell-depleted T cells, or PBMCs; the material itself was cDNA or gDNA.

In the source study's methods: How many nucleated cells were present was estimated from reference gene primer amplification. Assay used: immunoSEQ multiplex PCR; TCRdb lists only in-frame clones, some missing. That table furnishes V, J and clone size, whereas the DNA furnished D and trimming. The data hold about 210,000 clones, with 80% to 85% observed a single time. CDR3 length: 17 residues. V was clipped by 0 bases and J by 8 bases; unmatched bases: 14. The germline V gene encodes CDR1 SGHDT and CDR2 YYEEEE. The sample holds a few counts of this clone. Participants were aged about 18 to 90 years, lived in about two dozen US areas, and enrolled virtually.

The chain employs TRBV5-6 and TRBJ1-2; 9 positions agree with TRBD1. This sequence originates from a woman aged 25 to 39 who had been exposed to COVID-19. Material for sequencing was PBMCs or T cells enriched from blood (not recorded which). The CDR3 loop is CASSLGATGGVSEGYTF. Written as DNA, the CDR3 is TGTGCCAGCAGCTTGGGCGCGACAGGGGGTGTCTCGGAGGGCTACACCTTC.